One sample yielded the 28 T cell receptor beta chains listed below, sequenced in a study of human T cells and chemical hapten exposure. The library put unique molecular identifiers onto individual cDNA molecules. TCRdb called the reads again in MiXCR, with one record for every CDR3 protein. The table includes about 740 distinct CDR3 sequences, about 50% detected once. Described treatment: therapeutic diphenylcyclopropenone sensitization with weekly scalp DPC. This sample comprised whole blood, obtained before DPC sensitization or 2, 6, or about 24 weeks after (not recorded which). The origin of the receptors is an adult with alopecia areata. Some clones in this sample may be carry-over from other donors' samples. This table probably holds off-target reads from a library built for another chain.

A few counts support this clonotype. CDR3 sequence: CASTPGIKRGGNQETQYF. The CDR3 DNA follows: TGTGCCAGCACGCCGGGAATTAAGCGGGGGGGCAACCAAGAGACCCAGTACTTC. V gene TRBV5-4 combines with J gene TRBJ2-5, with 10 bases that match TRBD2. Germline CDR1 SGHNT, CDR2 YYREEE (reference sequence). The CDR3 spans 18 residues. J lost 0 bases, V lost 6 bases, and 14 bases had no gene match.

This clonotype appeared a few times. The V gene is TRBV2, the J gene TRBJ1-1; D gene unclear. This CDR3 region has 10 residues. The V and J ends lost 5 bases and 8 bases respectively, with 6 bases between them. Germline CDR1 reads SNHLY; CDR2 reads FYNNEI. The CDR3 here is CASSIGEAFF. As DNA, the CDR3 is TGTGCCAGCAGTATCGGCGAAGCTTTCTTT.

This clonotype appeared a few times. The J gene is TRBJ1-5, the V gene TRBV7-9; no reliable D call. The CDR3 length is 13 residues. CDR1 and CDR2 (germline): SEHNR, FQNEAQ (reference sequence). Trimming stripped 2 bases from V and 6 bases from J, with 8 bases between. The chain's CDR3 is CASSLFGSQPQHF. The CDR3 bases are TGTGCCAGCAGCTTATTCGGGAGTCAGCCCCAGCATTTT.

J is TRBJ1-2 and V is TRBV18; D not resolved. The CDR3 sequence is 14 residues long. Trimming left V 2 bases short and J 1 base short, with 8 bases between. Germline CDR1 reads KGHSH; CDR2 reads LQKENI. The CDR3 DNA follows: TGTGCCAGCTCACCAGCAGCAGATAACTATGGCTACACCTTC. This encodes CASSPAADNYGYTF.

V is TRBV7-9 and J is TRBJ2-7; TRBD2 matches 7 bases. V was pared by 3 bases and J by 3 bases, with 2 bases of the junction left unmatched. The CDR3 length is 13 residues. Germline values: CDR1 SEHNR, CDR2 FQNEAQ (reference sequence). DNA for the CDR3: TGTGCCAGCAGCTTGCGGGACTACTACGAGCAGTACTTC. Translated: CASSLRDYYEQYF.

The chain has TRBV6-2 or TRBV6-3 and TRBJ1-5, with D perhaps TRBD1 (6 bases). Trimming stripped 10 bases from V and 3 bases from J, with 13 bases between. The CDR3 consists of 13 residues. Germline V gene sequence: CDR1 MNHEY, CDR2 SVGEGT. The CDR3: CATLGAVNQPQHF. The CDR3, as DNA: TGTGCCACCCTGGGGGCGGTCAATCAGCCCCAGCATTTT.

V is TRBV3-1 and J is TRBJ2-1; D is unclear. Germline CDR1 and CDR2: LGHDT and YNNKEL (reference sequence). The CDR3 consists of 12 residues. V lost 3 bases and J lost 10, with 10 bases in between. In DNA, the CDR3 is TGTGCCAGCAGCCATCGTATAGGGGAGCAGTTCTTC. This encodes CASSHRIGEQFF.

This clonotype turned up a few times. The V gene is TRBV6-1, the J gene TRBJ2-7; possibly TRBD1 or TRBD2 for D (5 bases each). Germline V gene lookup returns CDR1 MNHNS and CDR2 SASEGT. The CDR3 runs to 13 residues. V lost 6 bases, J lost 2 bases, and 11 bases lay in between. CDR3 sequence reads: CASRGDSTYEQYF. The DNA for the CDR3 is TGTGCCAGCAGGGGAGACAGCACCTACGAGCAGTACTTC.

This clonotype was seen a few times. The CDR3 is CASSLGQPNEQFF. Here the CDR3 DNA reads TGTGCCAGCAGCTTGGGGCAGCCCAATGAGCAGTTCTTC. The J gene is TRBJ2-1, the V gene TRBV5-4, with no clear D. Trimming took off 0 bases at V and 6 bases at J, with 7 bases between the two ends. This CDR3 contains 13 residues. Germline values: CDR1 SGHNT, CDR2 YYREEE (reference sequence).

The chain couples TRBV21-1 to TRBJ2-7; the table's D call TRBD1 went unverified against the DNA. TRBV21-1 is tagged as a pseudogene. The CDR3 has 15 residues. CDR3 protein: CASSQRQGASYEQYF. CDR3 coding DNA: TGTGCCAGCAGCCAGCGACAGGGGGCGTCCTACGAGCAGTACTTC.

This clonotype was detected only once. CDR3 amino acids: CASSSNEGSGHEQYF. CDR3 bases: TGTGCCAGCAGTTCCAATGAGGGGAGCGGCCACGAGCAGTACTTC. The chain uses TRBV6-2 or TRBV6-3 and TRBJ2-7; the D call may be TRBD1 or TRBD2 (5 bases each). In germline, CDR1 is MNHEY, CDR2 SVGEGT. V dropped 4 bases and J dropped 5 bases, with 18 bases sitting between them. The CDR3 extends over 15 amino acids.

J is TRBJ2-3 and V is TRBV24-1; no clear D. The CDR3 has 11 residues. Germline loops: CDR1 KGHDR, CDR2 SFDVKD. Trimming shortened V by 5 bases and J by 6 bases, and 5 bases separated the two germline ends. The CDR3 loop reads CATSGGDTQYF. The CDR3 DNA follows: TGTGCCACCAGTGGGGGTGATACGCAGTATTTT.

The chain uses TRBV28 and TRBJ2-3, with D maybe TRBD2 (5 bases). The CDR3 runs 12 residues. Germline CDR1 is MDHEN and CDR2 is SYDVKM. Deletions cut 10 bases from V and 6 bases from J, with 14 bases between. In DNA form, the CDR3 reads TGTGCCACCTCTGGAGGTACGGATACGCAGTATTTT. Encoded protein: CATSGGTDTQYF.

The chain links TRBV5-6 to TRBJ2-3; 7 bases match TRBD1. From germline, CDR1 is SGHDT and CDR2 YYEEEE. V shed 3 bases and J 7 bases; nucleotides not matched to a gene: 2. This CDR3 comprises 12 residues. Written as DNA, the CDR3 is TGTGCCAGCAGCTCGACAGGGTATACGCAGTATTTT. It is translated as CASSSTGYTQYF.

This clonotype has more than one count but fewer than ten. V and J are TRBV20-1 and TRBJ2-4; possibly TRBD1 or TRBD2 for D (5 bases each). Deletions cut 6 bases from V and 0 bases from J, with 12 bases between. The CDR3 runs 14 residues. CDR1 and CDR2 from the germline V gene are DFQATT and SNEGSKA (reference sequence). The DNA of the CDR3 is TGCAGTGCAGACGGGACGATAGCCAAAAACATTCAGTACTTC. Translating it yields CSADGTIAKNIQYF.

The sample holds a few counts of this clonotype. The V gene is TRBV7-8, the J gene TRBJ2-5; either TRBD1 or TRBD2 may supply D (5 bases each). Trimming shortened V by 5 bases and J by 8 bases, and 15 bases separated the two germline ends. The germline V gene encodes CDR1 SGHVS and CDR2 FQNEAQ. CDR3 length: 13 amino acids. The CDR3 spells CASSPGTYGTQYF. CDR3 bases: TGTGCCAGCAGCCCCGGGACCTACGGTACCCAGTACTTC.

V gene TRBV20-1 combines with J gene TRBJ2-7; 7 nucleotides line up with TRBD2. CDR1 is DFQATT and CDR2 is SNEGSKA in the germline V gene (reference sequence). The CDR3 consists of 14 residues. J was trimmed by 6 bases and V by 1 base; bases with no gene match: 9. The CDR3, as DNA: TGCAGTGCTAGAGTTGGGACTATACTCCGCGAGCAGTACTTC. Its translation: CSARVGTILREQYF.

The rearrangement uses TRBV2 and TRBJ2-7, with no clear D. CDR1 and CDR2 (germline): SNHLY, FYNNEI. Trimming removed 10 bases at V and 0 bases at J, with 13 bases between. The CDR3 is made up of 13 amino acids. In DNA form, the CDR3 reads TGTGCCACCACTCAGTCAGACTCCTACGAGCAGTACTTC. This encodes CATTQSDSYEQYF.

DNA for the CDR3: TGTGCCAGCAGCCAGGACCTGAACACCGGGGAGCTGTTTTTT. It specifies CASSQDLNTGELFF. The chain combines TRBV7-9 with TRBJ2-2; the D is unclear. The CDR3 has 14 amino acids. The germline V and J ends were trimmed by 5 bases and 1 base, with 8 bases remaining between them. Germline V CDR1 and CDR2: SEHNR, FQNEAQ (reference sequence).

In its sample, this clonotype was seen a few times. The rearrangement joins TRBV12-3 or TRBV12-4 to TRBJ1-1; D is possibly TRBD1 (6 bases). Trimming shortened V by 8 bases and J by 9 bases, and 22 bases separated the two germline ends. The CDR3 has 14 amino acids. Here the CDR3 DNA reads TGTGCCAGCTGGAGGACAGCGAACAGGCTGAAAGCTTTCTTT. This translates into CASWRTANRLKAFF.

The rearrangement joins TRBV6-5 to TRBJ2-5; 8 bases align to TRBD1. Germline assignment: CDR1 MNHEY and CDR2 SVGAGI. J was trimmed by 5 bases and V by 5 bases; bases with no gene match: 4. This CDR3 comprises 13 residues. This chain's CDR3 is CASSRQGTETQYF. CDR3 nucleotide sequence: TGTGCCAGCAGTCGACAGGGGACCGAGACCCAGTACTTC.

This chain connects TRBV9 to TRBJ1-6, with D unresolved. The V gene lost 4 bases and the J gene lost 14 bases, with 10 bases spanning the gap. The CDR3 is 11 amino acids. CDR1 and CDR2 from the germline V gene are SGDLS and YYNGEE. The CDR3 DNA reads TGTGCCAGCAGCACCTCTAACACCCTCCACTTT. Its protein is CASSTSNTLHF. Full variable domain (remainder filled in from reference TRBV9 and TRBJ1-6): DSGVTQTPKHLITATGQRVTLRCSPRSGDLSVYWYQQSLDQGLQFLIQYYNGEERAKGNILERFSAQQFPDLHSELNLSSLELGDSALYFCASSTSNTLHFGNGTRLTVT.

The CDR3 region is CASTQGRGAEAFF. CDR3 bases: TGTGCCAGCACCCAAGGGAGGGGCGCTGAAGCTTTCTTT. The rearrangement links TRBV11-2 to TRBJ1-1; weak D call: TRBD1 (5 bases). The CDR3 runs 13 residues. Deletions cut 7 bases from V and 6 bases from J, with 15 bases between. Germline values: CDR1 SGHAT, CDR2 FQNNGV.

V usage is TRBV29-1 and J usage is TRBJ1-1, with a possible D match to TRBD1 (5 bases). The CDR3 is made up of 13 amino acids. Germline V CDR1 and CDR2: SQVTM, ANQGSEA. V was trimmed by 4 bases and J by 9 bases, leaving 18 bases between them. CDR3 sequence reads: CSVVKGPSPKAFF. The DNA of the CDR3 is TGCAGCGTTGTGAAGGGGCCATCCCCGAAAGCTTTCTTT.

Here the CDR3 DNA reads TGCGCCAGCAGCTCCTACAATGAGCAGTTCTTC. This codes for CASSSYNEQFF. The chain links TRBV5-1 to TRBJ2-1; D unclear. This CDR3 is 11 amino acids long. The germline V and J ends were trimmed by 3 bases and 2 bases, with 0 bases remaining between them. Germline V CDR1 and CDR2: SGHRS, YFSETQ.

The chain employs TRBV5-1 and TRBJ2-1; TRBD2 is a possible D gene (5 bases). The germline gives CDR1 SGHRS, CDR2 YFSETQ. The germline V and J ends were trimmed by 0 bases and 15 bases, with 16 bases remaining between them. The CDR3 runs 13 residues. CDR3 nucleotide sequence: TGCGCCAGCAGCTTGGAGCCTAGCCCGATTCTGTTCTTC. Protein product: CASSLEPSPILFF.

The chain is built from TRBV6-2 or TRBV6-3 and TRBJ2-1, with D possibly matching TRBD2 (6 bases). V dropped 2 bases and J dropped 3 bases, with 8 bases sitting between them. This CDR3 spans 14 amino acids. Looked up from germline, CDR1 is MNHEY and CDR2 is SVGEGT. CDR3 bases: TGTGCCAGCAGTTACGCGGGGCTCTACAATGAGCAGTTCTTC. Its protein product is CASSYAGLYNEQFF.

The chain uses TRBV30 and TRBJ2-2, with unresolved D. V was cut by 4 bases and J by 2 bases, with 11 bases left in between. CDR3 size: 14 residues. Germline V lookup: CDR1 GTSNPN, CDR2 SVGIG (reference sequence). In DNA, the CDR3 is TGTGCCTGGAAAGCATTTCCCAACACCGGGGAGCTGTTTTTT. Amino acid sequence: CAWKAFPNTGELFF.